This T cell receptor (beta chain) was identified during a study of cytomegalovirus exposure and HLA in healthy donors. Vbeta (60) and Jbeta (13) primers were used in the PCR. TCRdb's copy holds only in-frame clones and misses some; the assay was immunoSEQ multiplex PCR. This sample has some 90,000 clones, with about 78% found just once. In regard to this clone: Its antigen is not known.

Germline CDR1 reads MNHNY; CDR2 reads SVGAGI (reference sequence). With 2 bases clipped from V and 5 bases from J, the junction kept 4 bases outside the gene matches. CDR3 length: 14 amino acids. Study conclusions and caveats: The productive fraction for most TCR beta V segments was about 87% or about 30% in an earlier analysis.

This sequence originates from a woman aged 40 to 50 in good health and CMV-seronegative. The V gene is TRBV6-6, the J gene TRBJ2-7; 9 bases map to TRBD1. Source material: PBMCs. Here the CDR3 reads CASSYPGTGNEQYF. As DNA, the CDR3 is TGTGCCAGCAGTTACCCCGGGACAGGGAACGAGCAGTACTTC.